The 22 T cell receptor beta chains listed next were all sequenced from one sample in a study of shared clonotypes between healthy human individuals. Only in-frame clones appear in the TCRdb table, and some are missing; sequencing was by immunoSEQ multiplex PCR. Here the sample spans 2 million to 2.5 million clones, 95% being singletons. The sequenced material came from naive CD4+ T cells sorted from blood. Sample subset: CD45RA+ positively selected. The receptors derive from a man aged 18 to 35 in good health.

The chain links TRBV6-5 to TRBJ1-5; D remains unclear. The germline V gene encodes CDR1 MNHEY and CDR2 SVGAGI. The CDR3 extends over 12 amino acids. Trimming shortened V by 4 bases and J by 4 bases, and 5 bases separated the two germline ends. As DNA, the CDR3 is TGTGCCAGCAGTTCTCTGAATCAGCCCCAGCATTTT. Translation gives CASSSLNQPQHF.

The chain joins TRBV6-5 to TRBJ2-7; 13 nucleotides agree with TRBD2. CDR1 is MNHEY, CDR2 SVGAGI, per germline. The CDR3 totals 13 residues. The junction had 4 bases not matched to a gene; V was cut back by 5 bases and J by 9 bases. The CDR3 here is CASSTSGRALQYF. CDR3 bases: TGTGCCAGCAGTACTAGCGGGAGGGCCTTGCAGTACTTC.

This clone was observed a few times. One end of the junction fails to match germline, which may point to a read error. The chain's CDR3 is CASSLASSSEQYF. The CDR3 DNA follows: TGTGCCAGCAGCTTAGCATCCTCCTCCGAGCAGTACTTC. V usage is TRBV5-5 and J usage is TRBJ2-5; D is unresolved. The DNA end is more similar to TRBJ2-7, so the J call may be wrong. Germline CDR1 is SGHKS and CDR2 is YYEKEE (reference sequence). The CDR3 runs 13 residues.

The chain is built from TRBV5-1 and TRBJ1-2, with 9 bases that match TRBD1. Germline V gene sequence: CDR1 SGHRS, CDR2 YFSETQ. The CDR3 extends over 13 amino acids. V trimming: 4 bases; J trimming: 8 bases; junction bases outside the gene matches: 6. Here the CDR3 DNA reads TGCGCCAGCAGCGCACAGGGGGCTAGAGGCTACACCTTC. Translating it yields CASSAQGARGYTF.

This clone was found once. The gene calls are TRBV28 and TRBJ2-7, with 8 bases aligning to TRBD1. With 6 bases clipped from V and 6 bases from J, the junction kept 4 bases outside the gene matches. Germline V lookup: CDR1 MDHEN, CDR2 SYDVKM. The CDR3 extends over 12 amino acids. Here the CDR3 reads CASSLTGAEQYF. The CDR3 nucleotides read TGTGCCAGCAGCCTGACAGGGGCCGAGCAGTACTTC. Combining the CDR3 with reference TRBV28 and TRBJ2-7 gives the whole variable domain DVKVTQSSRYLVKRTGEKVFLECVQDMDHENMFWYRQDPGLGLRLIYFSYDVKMKEKGDIPEGYSVSREKKERFSLILESASTNQTSMYLCASSLTGAEQYFGPGTRLTVT.

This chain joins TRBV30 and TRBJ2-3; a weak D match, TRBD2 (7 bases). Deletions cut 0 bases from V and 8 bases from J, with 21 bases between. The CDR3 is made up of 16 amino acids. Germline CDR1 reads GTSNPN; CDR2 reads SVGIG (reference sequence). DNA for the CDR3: TGTGCCTGGAGTGTACAGGGACTAACTCTCGGGGGTACGCAGTATTTT. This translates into CAWSVQGLTLGGTQYF.

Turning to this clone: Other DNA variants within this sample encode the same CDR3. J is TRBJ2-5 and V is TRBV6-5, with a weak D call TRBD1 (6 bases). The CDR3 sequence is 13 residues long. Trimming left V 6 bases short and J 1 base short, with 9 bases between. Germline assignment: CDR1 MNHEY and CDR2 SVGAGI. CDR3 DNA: TGTGCCAGCAGCAGGACAGTCCAAGAGACCCAGTACTTC. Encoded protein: CASSRTVQETQYF.

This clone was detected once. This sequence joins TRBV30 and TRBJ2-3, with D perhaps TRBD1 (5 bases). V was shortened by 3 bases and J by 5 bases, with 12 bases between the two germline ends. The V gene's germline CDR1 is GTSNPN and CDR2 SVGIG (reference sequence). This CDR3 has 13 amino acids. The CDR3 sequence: CAWRGPGRDTQYF. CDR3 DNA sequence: TGTGCCTGGAGGGGGCCTGGGCGAGATACGCAGTATTTT.

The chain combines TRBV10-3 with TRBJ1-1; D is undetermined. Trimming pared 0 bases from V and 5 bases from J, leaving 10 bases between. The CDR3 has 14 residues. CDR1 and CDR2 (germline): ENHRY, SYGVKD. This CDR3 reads CAISESVAGTEAFF. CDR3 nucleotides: TGTGCCATCAGTGAGTCTGTCGCAGGAACTGAAGCTTTCTTT.

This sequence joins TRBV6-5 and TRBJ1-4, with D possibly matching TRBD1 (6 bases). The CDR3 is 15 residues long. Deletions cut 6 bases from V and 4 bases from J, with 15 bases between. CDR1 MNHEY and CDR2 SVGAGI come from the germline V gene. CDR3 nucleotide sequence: TGTGCCAGCAGCCCCCCAGGGGCTGGTAATGAAAAACTGTTTTTT. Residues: CASSPPGAGNEKLFF.

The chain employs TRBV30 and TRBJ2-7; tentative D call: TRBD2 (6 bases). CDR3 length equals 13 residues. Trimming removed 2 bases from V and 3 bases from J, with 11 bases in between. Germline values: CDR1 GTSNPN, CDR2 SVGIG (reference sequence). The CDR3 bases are TGTGCCTGGAGTATTCGGGGACTCTACGAGCAGTACTTC. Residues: CAWSIRGLYEQYF.

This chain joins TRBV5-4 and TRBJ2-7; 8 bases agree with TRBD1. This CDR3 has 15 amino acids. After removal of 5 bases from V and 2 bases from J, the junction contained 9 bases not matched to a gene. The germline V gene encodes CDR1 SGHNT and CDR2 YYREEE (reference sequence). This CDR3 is CASSIGGTGAYEQYF. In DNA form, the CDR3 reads TGTGCCAGCAGTATTGGGGGGACAGGAGCCTACGAGCAGTACTTC. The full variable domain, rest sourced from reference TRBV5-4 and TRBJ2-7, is ETGVTQSPTHLIKTRGQQVTLRCSSQSGHNTVSWYQQALGQGPQFIFQYYREEENGRGNFPPRFSGLQFPNYSSELNVNALELDDSALYLCASSIGGTGAYEQYFGPGTRLTVT.

The CDR3 loop reads CASSLPGRPEAFF. The DNA for the CDR3 is TGCGCCAGCAGCCTTCCGGGACGGCCTGAAGCTTTCTTT. The chain combines TRBV5-1 with TRBJ1-1; D is possibly TRBD1 (5 bases). Trimming took 4 bases from V and 6 from J, leaving 13 bases between them. The CDR3 is made up of 13 amino acids. CDR1 and CDR2 (germline): SGHRS, YFSETQ. Drawing the rest from reference TRBV5-1 and TRBJ1-1, the complete variable domain is KAGVTQTPRYLIKTRGQQVTLSCSPISGHRSVSWYQQTPGQGLQFLFEYFSETQRNKGNFPGRFSGRQFSNSRSEMNVSTLELGDSALYLCASSLPGRPEAFFGQGTRLTVV.

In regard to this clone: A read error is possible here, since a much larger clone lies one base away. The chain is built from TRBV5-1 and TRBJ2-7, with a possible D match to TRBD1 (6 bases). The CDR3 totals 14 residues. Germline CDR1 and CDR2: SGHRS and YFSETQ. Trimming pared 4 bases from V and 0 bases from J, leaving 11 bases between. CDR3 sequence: CASSKTGSSYEQYF. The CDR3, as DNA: TGCGCCAGCAGCAAAACAGGGAGCTCCTACGAGCAGTACTTC. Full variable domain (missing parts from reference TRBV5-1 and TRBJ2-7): KAGVTQTPRYLIKTRGQQVTLSCSPISGHRSVSWYQQTPGQGLQFLFEYFSETQRNKGNFPGRFSGRQFSNSRSEMNVSTLELGDSALYLCASSKTGSSYEQYFGPGTRLTVT.

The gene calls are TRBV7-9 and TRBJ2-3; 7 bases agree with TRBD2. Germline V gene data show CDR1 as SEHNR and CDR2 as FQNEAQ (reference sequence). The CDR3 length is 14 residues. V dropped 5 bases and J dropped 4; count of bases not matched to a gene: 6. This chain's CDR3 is CASSGRTSSDTQYF. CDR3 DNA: TGTGCCAGCAGCGGAAGGACTAGTTCAGATACGCAGTATTTT.

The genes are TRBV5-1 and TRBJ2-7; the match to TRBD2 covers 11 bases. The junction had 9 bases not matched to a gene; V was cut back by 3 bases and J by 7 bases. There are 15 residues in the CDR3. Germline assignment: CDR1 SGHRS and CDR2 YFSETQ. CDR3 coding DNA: TGCGCCAGCAGCTCCGTAGCGGGAGGGCCTAGGGAGCAGTACTTC. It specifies CASSSVAGGPREQYF.

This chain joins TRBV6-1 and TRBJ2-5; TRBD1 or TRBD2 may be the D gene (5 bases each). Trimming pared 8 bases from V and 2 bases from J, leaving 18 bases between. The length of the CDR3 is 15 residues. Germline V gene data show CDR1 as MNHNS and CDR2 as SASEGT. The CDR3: CASGAGAGRQETQYF. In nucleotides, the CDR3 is TGTGCCAGCGGGGCTGGTGCGGGTCGTCAAGAGACCCAGTACTTC.

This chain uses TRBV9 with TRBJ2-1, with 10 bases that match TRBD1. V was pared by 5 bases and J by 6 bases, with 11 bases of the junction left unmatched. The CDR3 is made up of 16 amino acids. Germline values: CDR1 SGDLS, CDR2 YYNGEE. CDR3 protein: CASSTSGTGVPNEQFF. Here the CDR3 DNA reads TGTGCCAGCAGTACCTCGGGGACAGGGGTACCCAATGAGCAGTTCTTC.

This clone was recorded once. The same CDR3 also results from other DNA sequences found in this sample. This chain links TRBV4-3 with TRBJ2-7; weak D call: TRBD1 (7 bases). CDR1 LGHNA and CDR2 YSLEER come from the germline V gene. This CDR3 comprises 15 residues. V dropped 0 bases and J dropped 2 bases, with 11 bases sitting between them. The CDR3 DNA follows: TGCGCCAGCAGCCAAGACCAGGGGGGACCCTACGAGCAGTACTTC. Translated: CASSQDQGGPYEQYF.

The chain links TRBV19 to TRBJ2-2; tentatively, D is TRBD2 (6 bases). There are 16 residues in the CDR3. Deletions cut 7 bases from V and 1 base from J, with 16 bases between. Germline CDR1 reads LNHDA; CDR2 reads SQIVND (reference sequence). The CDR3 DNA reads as TGTGCCAGTACCACCCGGCGGAGGGAGAACACCGGGGAGCTGTTTTTT. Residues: CASTTRRRENTGELFF.

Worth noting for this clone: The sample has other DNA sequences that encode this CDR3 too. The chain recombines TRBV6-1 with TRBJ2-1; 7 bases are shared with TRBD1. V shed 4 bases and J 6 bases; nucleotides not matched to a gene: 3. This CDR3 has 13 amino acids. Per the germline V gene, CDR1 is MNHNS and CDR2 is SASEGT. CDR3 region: CASSVPGGNEQFF. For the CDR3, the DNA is TGTGCCAGCAGTGTGCCAGGGGGCAATGAGCAGTTCTTC.

CDR3 region: CASSLVGSLTEAFF. The CDR3, as DNA: TGTGCCAGCAGCTTAGTTGGCAGTTTGACTGAAGCTTTCTTT. The V gene is TRBV7-8, the J gene TRBJ1-1; D call uncertain. Germline V CDR1 and CDR2: SGHVS, FQNEAQ. Trimming removed 1 base at V and 5 bases at J, with 11 bases between. This CDR3 region has 14 residues.